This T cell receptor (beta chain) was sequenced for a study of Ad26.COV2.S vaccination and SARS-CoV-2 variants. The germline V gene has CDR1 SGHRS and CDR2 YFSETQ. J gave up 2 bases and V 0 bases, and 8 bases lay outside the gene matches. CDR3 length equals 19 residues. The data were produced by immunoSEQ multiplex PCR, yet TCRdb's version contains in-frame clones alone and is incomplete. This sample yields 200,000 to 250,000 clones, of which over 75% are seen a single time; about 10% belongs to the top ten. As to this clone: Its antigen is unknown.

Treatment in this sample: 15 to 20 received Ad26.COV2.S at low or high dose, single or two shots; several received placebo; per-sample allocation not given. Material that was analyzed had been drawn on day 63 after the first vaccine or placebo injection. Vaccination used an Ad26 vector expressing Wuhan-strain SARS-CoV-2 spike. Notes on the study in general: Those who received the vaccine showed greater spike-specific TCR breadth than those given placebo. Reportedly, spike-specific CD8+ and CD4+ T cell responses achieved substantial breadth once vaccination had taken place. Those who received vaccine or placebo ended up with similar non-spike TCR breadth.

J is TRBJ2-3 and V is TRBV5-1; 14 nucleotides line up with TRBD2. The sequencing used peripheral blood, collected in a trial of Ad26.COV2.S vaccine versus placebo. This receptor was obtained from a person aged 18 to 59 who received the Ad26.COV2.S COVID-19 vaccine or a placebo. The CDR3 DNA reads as TGCGCCAGCAGCTTGGGGACTAGCGGGGGGTATATTTCCACAGATACGCAGTATTTT. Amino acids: CASSLGTSGGYISTDTQYF.